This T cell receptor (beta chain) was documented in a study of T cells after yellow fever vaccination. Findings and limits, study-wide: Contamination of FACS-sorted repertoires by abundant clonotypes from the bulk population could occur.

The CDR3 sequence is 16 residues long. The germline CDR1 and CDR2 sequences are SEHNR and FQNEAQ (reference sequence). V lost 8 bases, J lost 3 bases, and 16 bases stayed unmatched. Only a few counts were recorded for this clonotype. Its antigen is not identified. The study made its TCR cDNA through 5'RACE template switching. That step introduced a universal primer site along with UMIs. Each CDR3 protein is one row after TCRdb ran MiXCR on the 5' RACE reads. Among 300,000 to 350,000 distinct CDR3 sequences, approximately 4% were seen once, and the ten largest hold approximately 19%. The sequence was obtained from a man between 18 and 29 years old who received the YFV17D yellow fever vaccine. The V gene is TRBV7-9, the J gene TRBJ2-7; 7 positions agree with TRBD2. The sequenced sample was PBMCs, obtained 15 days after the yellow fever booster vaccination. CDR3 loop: CASENGFAAGDYEQYF. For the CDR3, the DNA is TGTGCCAGCGAAAATGGGTTCGCGGCGGGGGACTACGAGCAGTACTTC.